Sequencing of this TCR beta chain was carried out in a study of Ad26.COV2.S vaccination and SARS-CoV-2 variants. Study details: Each vaccinee took Ad26.COV2.S intramuscularly, once or twice 56 days apart.

Produced via immunoSEQ multiplex PCR; TCRdb's table is partial and in-frame only. Here the sample spans about 680,000 clones, about 90% being singletons. Treatment of the sample: over 15 received Ad26.COV2.S at low or high dose, single or two shots; roughly five received placebo; per-sample allocation not given. Sampling was done on day 63 after the first vaccine or placebo injection. The study used a vaccine consisting of an Ad26 vector that expressed Wuhan-strain SARS-CoV-2 spike. The sequenced sample was peripheral blood, obtained in a trial of Ad26.COV2.S vaccine versus placebo. The TCR comes from a person between 18 and 65 years old who received the Ad26.COV2.S COVID-19 vaccine or a placebo.

CDR3 loop: CSVDVAGGPDDNEQFF. The DNA of the CDR3 is TGCAGCGTTGATGTCGCGGGGGGGCCAGACGACAATGAGCAGTTCTTC. V and J are TRBV29-1 and TRBJ2-1, with 9 nucleotides matching TRBD2. The germline V gene encodes CDR1 SQVTM and CDR2 ANQGSEA. The V gene end was trimmed by 3 bases and the J gene end by 5 bases; junction bases not matched to a gene: 11. The CDR3 extends over 16 amino acids.